This T cell receptor beta chain derives from a study of cytomegalovirus exposure and HLA in healthy donors. V gave up 5 bases and J gave up 2 bases; unmatched junction bases: 6. The CDR3 has 14 residues. Germline V gives CDR1 SGHRS, CDR2 YFSETQ. Both 60 Vbeta primers and 13 Jbeta primers went into the PCR. Profiling relied on immunoSEQ multiplex PCR, and the TCRdb table lists in-frame clones only, not all of them. The repertoire holds around 170,000 clones, with just under 80% as singletons. V gene TRBV5-1 combines with J gene TRBJ2-7; 8 bases fit TRBD1. Sequenced sample: PBMCs. The source is a woman in her 40s in good health and CMV-seropositive. This CDR3 is CASSLTGEAYEQYF. DNA for the CDR3: TGCGCCAGCAGTTTGACAGGGGAAGCCTACGAGCAGTACTTC. Looking up the rest from reference TRBV5-1 and TRBJ2-7 gives the full variable domain: KAGVTQTPRYLIKTRGQQVTLSCSPISGHRSVSWYQQTPGQGLQFLFEYFSETQRNKGNFPGRFSGRQFSNSRSEMNVSTLELGDSALYLCASSLTGEAYEQYFGPGTRLTVT.